This entry lists 15 T cell receptor beta chains sequenced from one sample in a study of shared clonotypes between healthy human individuals. TCRdb keeps only in-frame clones here, not all; method: immunoSEQ multiplex PCR. In the table there are fewer than 550,000 clones, roughly 85% of which are singletons. The sequenced sample consisted of PBMCs. All receptors come from a woman aged 40 to 55 in good health. Some clones in this sample may be carry-over from other donors' samples.

The chain is built from TRBV29-1 and TRBJ1-1; 7 positions match TRBD1. V was pared by 4 bases and J by 1 base, with 3 bases of the junction left unmatched. CDR1 SQVTM and CDR2 ANQGSEA come from the germline V gene. The CDR3 is made up of 13 amino acids. Written as DNA, the CDR3 is TGCAGCGTTGGAAGGGACAGGAACACTGAAGCTTTCTTT. It encodes CSVGRDRNTEAFF.

Only a few counts were recorded for this clone. V usage is TRBV7-2 and J usage is TRBJ1-1, with 8 bases that match TRBD1. The CDR3 is 16 amino acids. Trimming cost V 5 bases and J 1 base; bases outside gene matches: 9. The germline gives CDR1 SGHTA, CDR2 FQGNSA. CDR3 loop: CASSPRTGSKNTEAFF. The CDR3 region has the DNA TGTGCCAGCAGCCCGAGGACAGGGTCGAAGAACACTGAAGCTTTCTTT. The entire variable domain, with the rest obtained from reference TRBV7-2 and TRBJ1-1, is as follows: GAGVSQSPSNKVTEKGKDVELRCDPISGHTALYWYRQSLGQGLEFLIYFQGNSAPDKSGLPSDRFSAERTGGSVSTLTIQRTQQEDSAVYLCASSPRTGSKNTEAFFGQGTRLTVV.

V gene TRBV18 combines with J gene TRBJ2-7; no definite D call. V was cut by 3 bases and J by 6 bases, with 9 bases left in between. The CDR3 length is 12 residues. Germline CDR1 and CDR2: KGHSH and LQKENI. The DNA for the CDR3 is TGTGCCAGCTCACCCGCTGGCTCCGAGCAGTACTTC. Translating it yields CASSPAGSEQYF.

The chain joins TRBV7-9 to TRBJ2-7, with D perhaps TRBD2 (6 bases). From germline, CDR1 is SEHNR and CDR2 FQNEAQ (reference sequence). The V end was cut by 4 bases, the J end by 4 bases, with 11 bases between. The CDR3 spans 13 residues. The CDR3 bases are TGTGCCAGCAGCTACTCAGGAGGGTACGAGCAGTACTTC. It is translated as CASSYSGGYEQYF.

The J gene is TRBJ2-5, the V gene TRBV5-4; D perhaps matches TRBD1 (5 bases). CDR1 and CDR2 (germline): SGHNT, YYREEE (reference sequence). V was cut by 2 bases and J by 4 bases, with 12 bases left in between. CDR3 length: 14 residues. The CDR3 reads CASSLGADGETQYF. CDR3 DNA sequence: TGTGCCAGCAGCTTAGGGGCTGATGGAGAGACCCAGTACTTC.

The chain is built from TRBV6-1 and TRBJ2-3; possible D gene TRBD1, 5 bases. There are 12 residues in the CDR3. Between the trimmed V and J ends, which lost 11 bases and 5 bases, there was a span of 14 bases. Germline V lookup: CDR1 MNHNS, CDR2 SASEGT. The DNA for the CDR3 is TGTGCCGTTCAGGGAAGTGGAGATACGCAGTATTTT. Protein: CAVQGSGDTQYF.

CDR3 amino acids: CASIVSGRATYEQYF. DNA for the CDR3: TGTGCCAGCATCGTTAGCGGGAGGGCTACCTACGAGCAGTACTTC. The rearrangement links TRBV6-1 to TRBJ2-7; 11 bases fit TRBD2. V trimming: 7 bases; J trimming: 2 bases; junction bases outside the gene matches: 7. Germline assignment: CDR1 MNHNS and CDR2 SASEGT. The CDR3 consists of 15 residues.

The chain carries TRBV4-3 and TRBJ2-3; 10 bases are a match to TRBD2. Trimming removed 4 bases from V and 6 bases from J; junction bases left unmatched: 7. The CDR3 is 15 residues long. Germline V gene lookup returns CDR1 LGHNA and CDR2 YSLEER. DNA of the CDR3: TGCGCCAGCAGCCTAGCGGGAGGAACGATTGATACGCAGTATTTT. This translates into CASSLAGGTIDTQYF.

This clone was observed many times. This sample includes further DNA sequences coding for the same CDR3. This chain uses TRBV5-1 with TRBJ2-7; 9 bases agree with TRBD2. The CDR3 extends over 15 amino acids. V gave up 0 bases and J gave up 7 bases; unmatched junction bases: 8. The V gene's germline CDR1 is SGHRS and CDR2 YFSETQ. CDR3 in DNA: TGCGCCAGCAGCTTGGGGGCGGGAGGGCCGGGTGAGCAGTACTTC. This encodes CASSLGAGGPGEQYF.

This chain connects TRBV6-5 to TRBJ2-1, with 11 positions matching TRBD2. Germline V gene lookup returns CDR1 MNHEY and CDR2 SVGAGI. The CDR3 contains 15 residues. With V trimmed by 6 bases and J by 5 bases, 6 bases remained unmatched. DNA for the CDR3: TGTGCCAGCAGCACTAGCGGGAGAGTCCACAATGAGCAGTTCTTC. Protein sequence: CASSTSGRVHNEQFF.

The gene calls are TRBV7-3 and TRBJ2-3, with TRBD2 identical over 12 bases. J lost 4 bases, V lost 2 bases, and 4 bases had no gene match. This CDR3 has 16 amino acids. Germline-derived CDR1 and CDR2 are SGHTA and FQGTGA. CDR3: CASSLQASGRADTQYF. The CDR3 nucleotides read TGTGCCAGCAGCTTACAGGCTAGCGGGAGGGCAGATACGCAGTATTTT.

V usage is TRBV11-3 and J usage is TRBJ2-5; the match to TRBD2 covers 10 bases. This CDR3 spans 17 amino acids. The ends lost 3 bases at V and 5 bases at J; junction bases unmatched: 12. Germline CDR1 and CDR2: SGHNT and YENEEA. This CDR3 is CASSLGLAGAPAETQYF. The DNA for the CDR3 is TGTGCCAGCAGCTTGGGGCTAGCGGGAGCCCCGGCCGAGACCCAGTACTTC. The variable domain in full, with the rest retrieved from reference TRBV11-3 and TRBJ2-5, is EAGVVQSPRYKIIEKKQPVAFWCNPISGHNTLYWYLQNLGQGPELLIRYENEEAVDDSQLPKDRFSAERLKGVDSTLKIQPAELGDSAVYLCASSLGLAGAPAETQYFGPGTRLLVL.

The chain recombines TRBV19 with TRBJ2-5, with 8 bases identical to TRBD2. The germline V gene encodes CDR1 LNHDA and CDR2 SQIVND (reference sequence). There are 16 residues in the CDR3. V lost 7 bases and J lost 9; bases outside the gene matches: 19. CDR3 sequence (DNA): TGTGCCAGTATCCAAAAAGAAGCGGGAGAGGGCGAGGCCCAGTACTTC. As protein: CASIQKEAGEGEAQYF.

There are many counts of this clone. The chain joins TRBV5-8 to TRBJ2-7, with 9 bases that match TRBD2. Germline values: CDR1 SGHTS, CDR2 YDEGEE. The CDR3 sequence is 15 residues long. The junction had 4 bases not matched to a gene; V was cut back by 0 bases and J by 3 bases. As DNA, the CDR3 is TGTGCCAGCAGCTTGGGGCTAGCGGGAATCTACGAGCAGTACTTC. It translates to CASSLGLAGIYEQYF.

The J gene is TRBJ1-1, the V gene TRBV6-1; 7 bases line up with TRBD1. The CDR3 runs to 13 residues. With V trimmed by 8 bases and J by 4 bases, 7 bases remained unmatched. Germline CDR1 is MNHNS and CDR2 is SASEGT. The CDR3: CASGLTGTTEAFF. In DNA, the CDR3 is TGTGCCAGCGGATTGACAGGGACCACTGAAGCTTTCTTT.